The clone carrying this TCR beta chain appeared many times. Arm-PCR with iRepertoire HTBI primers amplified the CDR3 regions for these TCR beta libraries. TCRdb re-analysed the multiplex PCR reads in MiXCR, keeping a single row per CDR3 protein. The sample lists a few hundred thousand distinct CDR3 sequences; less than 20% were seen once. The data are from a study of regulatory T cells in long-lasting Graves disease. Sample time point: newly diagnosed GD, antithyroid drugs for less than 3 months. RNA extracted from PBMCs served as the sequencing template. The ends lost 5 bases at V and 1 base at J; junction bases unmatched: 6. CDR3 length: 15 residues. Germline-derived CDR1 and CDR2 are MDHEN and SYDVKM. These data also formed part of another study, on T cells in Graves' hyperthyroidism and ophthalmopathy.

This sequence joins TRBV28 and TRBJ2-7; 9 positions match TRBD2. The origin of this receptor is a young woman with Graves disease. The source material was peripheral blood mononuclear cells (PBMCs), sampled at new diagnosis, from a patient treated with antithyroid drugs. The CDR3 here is CASSPSGRPSYEQYF. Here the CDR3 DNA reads TGTGCCAGCAGTCCGAGCGGGAGGCCTTCCTACGAGCAGTACTTC. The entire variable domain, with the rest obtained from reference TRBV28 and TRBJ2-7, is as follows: DVKVTQSSRYLVKRTGEKVFLECVQDMDHENMFWYRQDPGLGLRLIYFSYDVKMKEKGDIPEGYSVSREKKERFSLILESASTNQTSMYLCASSPSGRPSYEQYFGPGTRLTVT.